This is a list of T cell receptor beta chains from one sample in a study of cytomegalovirus exposure and HLA in healthy donors. Measured with immunoSEQ multiplex PCR; TCRdb has only the in-frame clones, and not every one. The data contain about 73,000 clones, 75% of them singletons. The sample consisted of PBMCs. The receptors derive from a man in his sixties or seventies in good health and CMV-seronegative. Each CDR3 is given with its conserved first and last residue. The order of the fields is CDR3 DNA, CDR3 protein, D gene, J gene, clone size, V gene. The D gene is left open where the match is weak. Part of the rows lack a size; the others show once, few, many or a class for expanded clones.

TGTGCCAGCTCACCCACGGCCCACAGGGCCGGGGTATATGGCTACACCTTC | CASSPTAHRAGVYGYTF | . | TRBJ1-2 | few | TRBV18
TGTGCCAGCAGTACCATGATCGACTCGTACGAGCAGTACTTC | CASSTMIDSYEQYF | . | TRBJ2-7 | . | TRBV6-5
TGTGCCAGCCAGGCTGATGTCCCCACCGGGGAGCTGTTTTTT | CASQADVPTGELFF | . | TRBJ2-2 | . | TRBV19
TGTGCCAGCAGCAATGACAGGGGGCCCAACAATGAGCAGTTCTTC | CASSNDRGPNNEQFF | TRBD1 | TRBJ2-1 | . | TRBV11-2
TGCGCCAGCAGCCAAGATTGGGCAGCCTACAATGAGCAGTTCTTC | CASSQDWAAYNEQFF | . | TRBJ2-1 | . | TRBV4-1
TGCGCCAGCAGCTTGGCCCTAGCGGGGGGACCCTTGGGCGAGTTCTTC | CASSLALAGGPLGEFF | TRBD2 | TRBJ2-1 | . | TRBV5-1
TGTGCCAGCAGCTTTAATCTTCTGGAGCAGTACTTC | CASSFNLLEQYF | . | TRBJ2-7 | . | TRBV7-2
TGTGCCAGCAGGCACACAGCTAAATCCTACGAGCAGTACTTC | CASRHTAKSYEQYF | . | TRBJ2-7 | . | TRBV6-5
TGTGCCAGCAGTTACGAGGTGTCCAAAAACATTCAGTACTTC | CASSYEVSKNIQYF | . | TRBJ2-4 | . | TRBV6-6
TGTGCCAGTAGTATGCTGGACAGGGTGAGCACCGGGGAGCTGTTTTTT | CASSMLDRVSTGELFF | TRBD1 | TRBJ2-2 | few | TRBV19
TGTGCCAGTAGTCCACAGTCCGGGACAGGGAACACTGAAGCTTTCTTT | CASSPQSGTGNTEAFF | TRBD1 | TRBJ1-1 | . | TRBV19
TGTGCCAGCAGGGATTTATCGGGACAGGCTAATGAAAAACTGTTTTTT | CASRDLSGQANEKLFF | TRBD1 | TRBJ1-4 | . | TRBV2
TGTGCCTGGAGTGTTAATCCTATATCTGAAGCTTTCTTT | CAWSVNPISEAFF | . | TRBJ1-1 | . | TRBV30
TGTGCCAGCAGGACGACAGCGTCTAACTATGGCTACACCTTC | CASRTTASNYGYTF | . | TRBJ1-2 | . | TRBV7-2
TGTGCCAGCAGCGTAGGAAGCAGCGGGGGACCCTACGAGCAGTACTTC | CASSVGSSGGPYEQYF | TRBD2 | TRBJ2-7 | . | TRBV9
TGTGCCAGCTCCCTTTGGGCGGACATACGGCGGAATGAGCAGTTCTTC | CASSLWADIRRNEQFF | . | TRBJ2-1 | . | TRBV18
TGTGCCAGCAGCTTAGACAGAAACTCTGGAAACACCATATATTTT | CASSLDRNSGNTIYF | . | TRBJ1-3 | . | TRBV7-2
TGTGCCAGCAGCTCAAGGACTAGCCCAGATACGCAGTATTTT | CASSSRTSPDTQYF | TRBD2 | TRBJ2-3 | . | TRBV11-3
TGTGCCAGCTCATTAGTACAGGGGACCCGTGAAGCTTTCTTT | CASSLVQGTREAFF | TRBD1 | TRBJ1-1 | . | TRBV18
TGTGCCAGCAGTGAAGAGACAGTCCGCTCTGGGGCCAACGTCCTGACTTTC | CASSEETVRSGANVLTF | . | TRBJ2-6 | . | TRBV6-1
TGTGCCAGTAGTATCACAGGGGCTGTTTCTGGGGCCAACGTCCTGACTTTC | CASSITGAVSGANVLTF | TRBD1 | TRBJ2-6 | . | TRBV19
TGTGCCAGCAGTTACGGGCCAGGGGCCACAGATACGCAGTATTTT | CASSYGPGATDTQYF | . | TRBJ2-3 | few | TRBV6-5
TGTGCCAGCAGTTCCCGGGACAGGTCCCCGGAGGGCTACACCTTC | CASSSRDRSPEGYTF | TRBD1 | TRBJ1-2 | . | TRBV6-5
TGTGCCAGCTCACCACCTGGTGCCTACTACTACGAGCAGTACTTC | CASSPPGAYYYEQYF | . | TRBJ2-7 | . | TRBV18
TGTGCCTGGAGTGCAGGGACACCCGGAAACACCATATATTTT | CAWSAGTPGNTIYF | . | TRBJ1-3 | . | TRBV30
TGTGCCAGCAGACTACAGACTAGCGGGGGGGCAAGAGATACGCAGTATTTT | CASRLQTSGGARDTQYF | TRBD2 | TRBJ2-3 | . | TRBV11-3
TGTGCCAGCAGTTTCACTAGCGGGCAATGGGAAACCCAGTACTTC | CASSFTSGQWETQYF | TRBD2 | TRBJ2-5 | . | TRBV6-1
TGTGCCAGCAGCTTTGGCGGGACAGGACCCTACGAGCAGTACTTC | CASSFGGTGPYEQYF | TRBD1 | TRBJ2-7 | . | TRBV7-9
TGTGCCAGCAGCTCCGTAAAGACCCAGTACTTC | CASSSVKTQYF | . | TRBJ2-5 | . | TRBV7-8
TGCGCCAGCAGCTCCGGAGGGGGCACCTACGAGCAGTACTTC | CASSSGGGTYEQYF | . | TRBJ2-7 | once | TRBV5-1
TGTGCCAGCGAGTGGAGTACTGGAAACACCATATATTTT | CASEWSTGNTIYF | . | TRBJ1-3 | . | TRBV6-6
TGTGCCAGCAAGACAGAGGAAACTAACTATGGCTACACCTTC | CASKTEETNYGYTF | . | TRBJ1-2 | . | TRBV2
TGTGCCAGCAGTGAAGACAGGGCGCTTCAGCCCCAGCATTTT | CASSEDRALQPQHF | . | TRBJ1-5 | . | TRBV2
TGTGCCAGCAGCTTAATCACTAGCGGGGGGACACACACAGATACGCAGTATTTT | CASSLITSGGTHTDTQYF | TRBD2 | TRBJ2-3 | . | TRBV7-9
TGTGCCAGCAGCGTAGCAGGGGGCAGCTATGGCTACACCTTC | CASSVAGGSYGYTF | TRBD1 | TRBJ1-2 | few | TRBV9
TGTGCCACCAGGAGGCTAGCGGGGAACAGCAATGAGCAGTTCTTC | CATRRLAGNSNEQFF | TRBD2 | TRBJ2-1 | . | TRBV2
TGTGCCACCAGCCCAGAGGGGGGGTATTCACCCCTCCACTTT | CATSPEGGYSPLHF | . | TRBJ1-6 | . | TRBV15
TGTGCCAGCAGCTCCGGGACTACGGGAGATACGCAGTATTTT | CASSSGTTGDTQYF | TRBD2 | TRBJ2-3 | . | TRBV5-4
TGCGCCAGCAGCCAACTAGCGGGGACTAGGGGGATCCATGAGCAGTTCTTC | CASSQLAGTRGIHEQFF | TRBD2 | TRBJ2-1 | many | TRBV4-3
TGTGCCAGTAGTATCGGGGTAGGGCCAGCCTACGAGCAGTACTTC | CASSIGVGPAYEQYF | . | TRBJ2-7 | . | TRBV19
TGTGCCAGCAGCCGTCCCGGGACAGCTAACTATGGCTACACCTTC | CASSRPGTANYGYTF | TRBD1 | TRBJ1-2 | . | TRBV5-4
TGTGCCAGCAGCTGGGGACCGGGTGCGGGAGGGGGATATGGAAACACCATATATTTT | CASSWGPGAGGGYGNTIYF | . | TRBJ1-3 | few | TRBV11-2